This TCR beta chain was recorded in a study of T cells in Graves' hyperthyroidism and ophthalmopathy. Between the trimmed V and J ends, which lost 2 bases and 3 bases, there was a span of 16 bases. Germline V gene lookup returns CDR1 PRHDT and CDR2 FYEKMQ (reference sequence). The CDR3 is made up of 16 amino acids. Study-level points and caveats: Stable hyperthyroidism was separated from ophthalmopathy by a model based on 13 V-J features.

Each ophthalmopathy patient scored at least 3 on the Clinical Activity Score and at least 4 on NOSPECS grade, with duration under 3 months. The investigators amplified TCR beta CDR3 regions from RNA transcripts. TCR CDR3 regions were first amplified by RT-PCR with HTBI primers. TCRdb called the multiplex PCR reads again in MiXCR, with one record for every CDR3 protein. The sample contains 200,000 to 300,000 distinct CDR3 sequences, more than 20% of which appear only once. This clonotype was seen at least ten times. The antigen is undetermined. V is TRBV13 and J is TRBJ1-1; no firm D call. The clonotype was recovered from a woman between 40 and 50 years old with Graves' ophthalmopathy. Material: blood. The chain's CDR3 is CASSLRLKLGYTEAFF. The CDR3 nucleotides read TGTGCCAGCAGCTTACGGCTCAAGCTGGGGTACACTGAAGCTTTCTTT.